This is a list of T cell receptor beta chains from one sample in a study of shared clonotypes between healthy human individuals. Repertoires were generated with immunoSEQ multiplex PCR, while TCRdb's copy carries only in-frame clones and drops some. The sample has around 2.1 million clones, about 94% seen once. Sequenced material: naive CD4+ T cells sorted from blood. The receptors stem from a man between 18 and 29 years old in good health. CDR3s include the opening cysteine and the closing phenylalanine or tryptophan. The D gene is left open where the match is weak. Size is omitted from some rows. Given values are once, few, many or a class for expanded clones.

j_call v_call clone_size cdr3_length d_call cdr3_aa cdr3_nt
TRBJ1-4 TRBV4-1 . 18 TRBD1 CASSQEMTGTLNFRKLFF TGCGCCAGCAGCCAAGAGATGACAGGGACCCTGAATTTTAGGAAACTGTTTTTT
TRBJ2-2 TRBV4-2 . 18 . CASSQDTQPGRNTGELFF TGTGCCAGCAGCCAAGATACTCAACCGGGCAGGAACACCGGGGAGCTGTTTTTT
TRBJ1-5 TRBV6-6 once 15 . CASSRGANFNQPQHF TGTGCCAGCAGTAGGGGGGCAAATTTCAATCAGCCCCAGCATTTT
TRBJ2-2 TRBV6-1 . 15 TRBD1 CASRNGQGNTGELFF TGTGCCAGCAGAAATGGACAGGGGAACACCGGGGAGCTGTTTTTT
TRBJ2-3 TRBV4-3 . 17 . CASSRRPAQGTTDTQYF TGCGCCAGCAGCCGACGCCCGGCACAGGGCACCACAGATACGCAGTATTTT
TRBJ1-2 TRBV5-4 . 14 TRBD1 CASSGGQPSYGYTF TGTGCCAGCAGCGGGGGACAGCCCTCCTATGGCTACACCTTC
TRBJ2-7 TRBV5-6 . 11 . CASSRTYEQYF TGTGCCAGCAGCCGGACTTACGAGCAGTACTTC
TRBJ2-3 TRBV30 . 18 TRBD2 CAWSFSRTSGGGTDTQYF TGTGCCTGGAGTTTTTCTCGGACTAGCGGGGGGGGCACAGATACGCAGTATTTT
TRBJ2-1 TRBV5-5 . 15 . CASSLGQGPNNEQFF TGTGCCAGCAGCTTGGGGCAGGGCCCTAACAATGAGCAGTTCTTC
TRBJ1-6 TRBV6-5 . 16 TRBD1 CASSYSKDRVGSPLHF TGTGCCAGCAGTTACTCGAAGGACAGGGTGGGTTCACCCCTCCACTTT
TRBJ1-5 TRBV19 . 14 . CASSIPASNQPQHF TGTGCCAGTAGTATCCCCGCTAGCAATCAGCCCCAGCATTTT
TRBJ1-3 TRBV27 . 14 . CASSLAASGNTIYF TGTGCCAGCAGTTTAGCAGCCTCTGGAAACACCATATATTTT
TRBJ2-7 TRBV29-1 . 15 . CSVVDEAAVSYEQYF TGCAGCGTTGTAGACGAAGCAGCCGTATCCTACGAGCAGTACTTC
TRBJ2-2 TRBV11-2 . 17 TRBD1 CASSSLPGQGSTGELFF TGTGCCAGCAGCTCTCTACCGGGACAGGGAAGCACCGGGGAGCTGTTTTTT
TRBJ1-6 TRBV27 . 14 TRBD1 CASSLRQGGSPLHF TGTGCCAGCAGTTTACGGCAGGGGGGATCACCCCTCCACTTT
TRBJ2-5 TRBV5-8 . 13 TRBD1 CASSLTGVETQYF TGTGCCAGCAGCTTGACAGGGGTGGAGACCCAGTACTTC
TRBJ2-5 TRBV5-1 . 14 . CASSLGGNGETQYF TGCGCCAGCAGCTTGGGAGGGAATGGGGAGACCCAGTACTTC
TRBJ1-2 TRBV5-1 once 15 . CASSLEGTGTYGYTF TGCGCCAGCAGCTTGGAGGGTACAGGGACCTATGGCTACACCTTC
TRBJ2-7 TRBV2 . 15 TRBD2 CASSVDSGGPYEQYF TGTGCCAGCAGTGTAGATAGCGGGGGACCCTACGAGCAGTACTTC
TRBJ2-1 TRBV6-5 . 13 TRBD2 CASSRLAGNEQFF TGTGCCAGCAGTCGACTAGCTGGGAATGAGCAGTTCTTC
TRBJ2-5 TRBV10-3 . 12 . CAISPGKETQYF TGTGCCATCAGTCCTGGTAAAGAGACCCAGTACTTC
TRBJ2-7 TRBV7-2 . 15 . CASSLGPGQPYEQYF TGTGCCAGCAGCTTAGGCCCCGGGCAGCCCTACGAGCAGTACTTC
TRBJ1-6 TRBV7-2 . 15 TRBD1 CASSRPTGARSPLHF TGTGCCAGCAGCCGCCCGACAGGGGCACGCTCACCCCTCCACTTT
TRBJ2-7 TRBV5-1 . 12 . CASSSDDHEQYF TGCGCCAGCAGCTCCGACGACCACGAGCAGTACTTC
TRBJ1-4 TRBV7-2 . 15 TRBD1 CASSFEQGAWEKLFF TGTGCCAGCAGCTTTGAACAGGGGGCATGGGAAAAACTGTTTTTT
TRBJ2-7 TRBV30 . 14 TRBD2 CAWAISGSIHEQYF TGTGCCTGGGCAATTAGCGGGAGTATCCACGAGCAGTACTTC